This TCR beta chain was recovered during a study of CD8 T cells in Susac syndrome. On the study more broadly: Patients with Susac syndrome who were sequenced included six with active disease and eight or nine in remission.

The sequenced target, TCR beta, came from blood CD8+ and CD4+ T cells. Through negative isolation, CD4+ and CD8+ T cells were obtained, while TEMRA cells were enriched using FACS. The V segment lost 6 bases and the J segment 3 bases; nucleotides outside the gene matches: 9. Germline CDR1 and CDR2: SQVTM and ANQGSEA. The CDR3 consists of 15 residues. The authors reverse transcribed about 0.5 to 1 ug RNA with random hexamers. TCRdb passed the immunoSEQ multiplex PCR reads through MiXCR, listing each CDR3 protein once. Counted here are approximately 100,000 distinct CDR3 sequences, roughly 94% occurring once; the ten biggest clones make up 0.4% to 0.5%.

Sequenced: CD8+ T cells from PBMCs. The receptor comes from a human donor with Susac syndrome. This chain joins TRBV29-1 and TRBJ2-1; 9 positions agree with TRBD1. The DNA for the CDR3 is TGCAGCGTAGAGACAGGGGGAGATCTCTACAATGAGCAGTTCTTC. Protein product: CSVETGGDLYNEQFF.